Each of the 8 T cell receptor beta chains below was sequenced from the same sample in a study of response to subunit inactivated influenza vaccine. TCRdb reprocessed the RT-PCR reads via MiXCR and lists one record per CDR3 protein. The sample consists of about 520,000 distinct CDR3 sequences, approximately 9.9% of them appearing once. The sample in question was PBMCs from blood, obtained 35 to 45 days after vaccination. All receptors come from a man aged 45 to 65 who received an inactivated influenza vaccine.

This clonotype was found many times. This chain uses TRBV12-3 or TRBV12-4 with TRBJ2-1; no clear D gene. Trimming pared 2 bases from V and 7 bases from J, leaving 6 bases between. The CDR3 sequence is 12 residues long. The CDR3 DNA reads TGTGCCAGCAGTTTAATGGGGAATGAGCAGTTCTTC. Encoded protein: CASSLMGNEQFF.

This clonotype was recorded many times. The CDR3 nucleotides are TGCAGCGTTGAAGTCTTACTAGCGGGGGGGCTTGTCACAGATACGCAGTATTTT. Its protein product is CSVEVLLAGGLVTDTQYF. The V and J genes are TRBV29-1 and TRBJ2-3; TRBD2 agrees at 13 bases. V gave up 1 base and J gave up 2 bases; unmatched junction bases: 9. The CDR3 contains 18 residues. CDR1 SQVTM and CDR2 ANQGSEA come from the germline V gene.

The sample holds many counts of this clonotype. V is TRBV5-1 and J is TRBJ2-5; TRBD1 agrees at 7 bases. CDR1 is SGHRS and CDR2 is YFSETQ in the germline V gene. The CDR3 contains 15 residues. Losses at the gene ends were 2 bases for V and 0 bases for J; bases not matched to a gene: 4. CDR3 loop: CASSFIGTDQETQYF. As DNA, the CDR3 is TGCGCCAGCAGCTTTATTGGGACAGACCAAGAGACCCAGTACTTC.

The chain employs TRBV29-1 and TRBJ2-1; 14 positions agree with TRBD2. The V gene end was trimmed by 4 bases and the J gene end by 0 bases; junction bases not matched to a gene: 5. Germline V gives CDR1 SQVTM, CDR2 ANQGSEA. The CDR3 extends over 17 amino acids. CDR3 coding DNA: TGCAGCGTTGGGGGACTAGCGGGAGATCTCTCCTACAATGAGCAGTTCTTC. Its translation: CSVGGLAGDLSYNEQFF.

J is TRBJ2-5 and V is TRBV6-5, with 12 bases lining up with TRBD2. The J segment lost 2 bases and the V segment lost 2 bases, leaving 3 bases of the junction unmatched. From germline, CDR1 is MNHEY and CDR2 SVGAGI. The CDR3 sequence is 16 residues long. The DNA of the CDR3 is TGTGCCAGCAGTTACCTAGCGGGAGGGCCGCAAGAGACCCAGTACTTC. This sequence encodes CASSYLAGGPQETQYF.

This clonotype was detected many times. The J gene is TRBJ2-3, the V gene TRBV4-3, with D uncertain. CDR3 size: 14 residues. Germline CDR1 reads LGHNA; CDR2 reads YSLEER. V gave up 0 bases and J gave up 1 base, with 5 bases separating them. DNA for the CDR3: TGCGCCAGCAGCCAAGAACTACGCACAGATACGCAGTATTTT. Its translation is CASSQELRTDTQYF.

The chain carries TRBV7-7 and TRBJ2-1, with 9 positions matching TRBD1. The CDR3 runs to 15 residues. CDR1 and CDR2 from the germline V gene are SSHAT and FNYEAQ (reference sequence). V was clipped by 5 bases and J by 2 bases; unmatched bases: 4. Written as DNA, the CDR3 is TGTGCCAGCAGCGAACAGGGGGCAGCCTACAATGAGCAGTTCTTC. This sequence encodes CASSEQGAAYNEQFF. Based on the CDR3 plus reference TRBV7-7 and TRBJ2-1, the full variable domain is GAGVSQSPRYKVTKRGQDVTLRCDPISSHATLYWYQQALGQGPEFLTYFNYEAQPDKSGLPSDRFSAERPEGSISTLTIQRTEQRDSAMYRCASSEQGAAYNEQFFGPGTRLTVL.

The CDR3 spells CASSSATGANVLTF. The CDR3 DNA reads as TGTGCCAGCAGCTCGGCTACTGGGGCCAACGTCCTGACTTTC. The gene calls are TRBV7-9 and TRBJ2-6; the D is unclear. The germline V gene encodes CDR1 SEHNR and CDR2 FQNEAQ (reference sequence). The CDR3 runs 14 residues. V was trimmed by 4 bases and J by 2 bases, leaving 6 bases between them.